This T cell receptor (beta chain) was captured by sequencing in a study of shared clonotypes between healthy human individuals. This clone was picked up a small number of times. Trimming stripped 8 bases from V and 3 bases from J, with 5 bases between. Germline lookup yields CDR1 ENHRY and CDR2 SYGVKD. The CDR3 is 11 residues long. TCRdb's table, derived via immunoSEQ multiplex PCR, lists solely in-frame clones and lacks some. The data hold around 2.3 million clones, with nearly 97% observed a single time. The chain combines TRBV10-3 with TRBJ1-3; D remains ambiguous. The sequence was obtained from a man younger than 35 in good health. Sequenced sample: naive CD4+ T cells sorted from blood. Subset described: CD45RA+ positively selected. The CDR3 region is CAIGDGNTIYF. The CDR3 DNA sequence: TGTGCCATCGGGGATGGAAACACCATATATTTT.